The 9 T cell receptor beta chains below come from one sample, sequenced in a study of tumor-infiltrating lymphocytes in primary liver carcinoma. With a constant-region primer, TCR beta cDNA was made from about 0.55 ug of total RNA. ARM-PCR, slightly modified, supplied the TCR beta libraries through three nested multiplex PCR rounds. Amplification in the first two PCR rounds was performed using TRBV1-TRBV30 forward primers and a C-beta reverse primer for roughly 10 cycles each. TCRdb fed the multiplex PCR reads into MiXCR, producing one record per CDR3 protein. The data show more than 100,000 distinct CDR3 sequences, 50% to 65% seen once. Co-extraction of both nucleic acids (RNA and DNA) used roughly 19-33 mg of unsorted bulk tissue. The sample was liver tumor tissue from sampling region 1. Subset reported: tumor region T1, superior pole. All receptors come from a woman between 55 and 75 years old with primary liver carcinoma and hepatitis B virus infection.

As to this clonotype: A read error may produce the germline difference seen at one junction end. The V gene is TRBV11-2, the J gene TRBJ2-3; 7 positions agree with TRBD2. CDR3 size: 15 residues. CDR1 is SGHAT and CDR2 is FQNNGV in the germline V gene. CDR3 DNA: TGTGTCAGCAGCTTGAGCGGGATCATCACATATACGCAGTATTTT. Protein product: CVSSLSGIITYTQYF.

Comment on this clonotype: The CDR3 end shows no conserved phenylalanine or tryptophan, and so a read error is likely. The J gene is TRBJ1-3, the V gene TRBV18, with 7 bases identical to TRBD1. The CDR3 runs to 14 residues. V dropped 4 bases and J dropped 0; count of bases not matched to a gene: 0. Germline V gives CDR1 KGHSH, CDR2 LQKENI. CDR3 protein: CASSRDSSGNTIYS. CDR3 nucleotides: TGTGCCAGCTCACGGGACAGCTCTGGAAACACCATATATTCT.

This clonotype was seen a handful of times. CDR3: CASSLRRTSYNEQFF. The CDR3 DNA reads TGTGCCAGCAGCTTAAGACGGACCTCCTACAATGAGCAGTTCTTC. V and J are TRBV7-8 and TRBJ2-1; D is uncertain. The CDR3 loop spans 15 amino acids. In germline, CDR1 is SGHVS, CDR2 FQNEAQ. Trimming took off 2 bases at V and 0 bases at J, with 8 bases between the two ends.

Comment on this clonotype: The CDR3 ends on some other residue instead of the conserved phenylalanine or tryptophan, so this is likely a read error. It is unclear where the CDR3 begins or ends on the DNA, so no DNA is shown, and the CDR3 is as TCRdb lists it. The genes are TRBV6-1 and TRBJ1-2; the table's D call, TRBD1, was not checked against the DNA. The germline CDR1 and CDR2 sequences are MNHNS and SASEGT. A total of 15 residues make up the CDR3, ends included. This CDR3 is CASSEISQDLYGFTV.

This clonotype was seen at least ten times. This chain joins TRBV6-1 and TRBJ2-7; perhaps TRBD1 as D (6 bases). Trimming removed 0 bases at V and 7 bases at J, with 13 bases between. CDR1 is MNHNS, CDR2 SASEGT, per germline. The CDR3 covers 14 residues. The CDR3 DNA reads TGTGCCAGCAGTGAAGCAGGGGGAGTTGAAGAGCAGTACTTC. Protein sequence: CASSEAGGVEEQYF.

This clonotype was counted a single time. The gene calls are TRBV29-1 and TRBJ2-7; 8 nucleotides match TRBD2. With 4 bases clipped from V and 3 bases from J, the junction kept 14 bases outside the gene matches. This CDR3 spans 16 amino acids. The germline CDR1 and CDR2 sequences are SQVTM and ANQGSEA. The chain's CDR3 is CSVVRTSGRPCYEQYF. DNA for the CDR3: TGCAGCGTTGTTCGGACCAGCGGGAGACCTTGCTACGAGCAGTACTTC.

This clonotype occurred many times. The rearrangement joins TRBV4-1 to TRBJ2-7, with a tentative D call TRBD2 (5 bases). The CDR3 is made up of 12 amino acids. CDR1 and CDR2 (germline): MGHRA, YSYEKL. The V gene lost 3 bases and the J gene lost 5 bases, with 8 bases spanning the gap. The CDR3, as DNA: TGCGCCAGCAGCCAGGTCGGGAACGAGCAGTACTTC. Residues: CASSQVGNEQYF.

A remark on this clonotype: The CDR3 does not close with the conserved phenylalanine or tryptophan, likely indicating a read error. V gene TRBV5-4 combines with J gene TRBJ1-1; the match to TRBD1 covers 7 bases. This CDR3 contains 15 residues. CDR1 and CDR2 (germline): SGHNT, YYREEE (reference sequence). J was trimmed by 3 bases and V by 0 bases; bases with no gene match: 5. The CDR3: CASSLARRGDTEAFL. The CDR3 DNA reads as TGTGCCAGCAGCTTGGCCCGCAGGGGGGACACTGAAGCTTTCCTT.

V usage is TRBV30 and J usage is TRBJ2-5; 9 bases are a match to TRBD2. V was pared by 0 bases and J by 6 bases, with 5 bases of the junction left unmatched. This CDR3 has 14 amino acids. CDR1 and CDR2 from the germline V gene are GTSNPN and SVGIG (reference sequence). The CDR3 here is CAWSVRGRGKTQYF. The CDR3 DNA reads TGTGCCTGGAGTGTACGCGGGAGGGGCAAGACCCAGTACTTC.